This T cell receptor beta chain was found in a study of blood T cell repertoires in COVID-19. The CDR3 runs to 18 residues. Germline CDR1 is SGHDT and CDR2 is YYEEEE. The junction had 12 bases not matched to a gene; V was cut back by 4 bases and J by 0 bases. Using immunoSEQ multiplex PCR, the repertoire was profiled, and TCRdb retains in-frame clones only, with some absent. Of around 97,000 clones in the sample, nearly 90% were seen once. Sequencing was performed on peripheral blood. The chain combines TRBV5-6 with TRBJ2-2, with 7 bases matching TRBD2. The TCR sequence derives from a man aged 45-65 years in a cohort sampled during active COVID-19. The DNA of the CDR3 is TGTGCCAGCAGCATACGTAGAAGACTAGCTACGAACACCGGGGAGCTGTTTTTT. Its translation is CASSIRRRLATNTGELFF.